These 28 T cell receptor beta chains came from one sample sequenced in a study of blood T cells in healthy people across ages. Alongside a J-beta primer mix, a sample-barcoded 5' primer served in a second PCR lasting about 7 to 12 cycles. TCRdb called the 5' RACE reads again in MiXCR, with one record for every CDR3 protein. The sample includes around 800,000 distinct CDR3 sequences, 62% seen only once; the top ten take around a quarter. The sequenced sample consisted of blood. These receptors came from a man in his thirties or forties in good health.

V is TRBV4-1 and J is TRBJ2-7; no reliable D call. Per germline, CDR1 MGHRA and CDR2 YSYEKL. The V end lost 2 bases, the J end lost 6 bases, and 11 bases lay between the germline ends. The CDR3 totals 13 residues. CDR3 protein: CASSQSPWGEQYF. Here the CDR3 DNA reads TGCGCCAGCAGCCAATCTCCCTGGGGCGAGCAGTACTTC.

This clonotype was detected once. V gene TRBV20-1 combines with J gene TRBJ1-1; D gene uncertain. Germline CDR1 DFQATT, CDR2 SNEGSKA (reference sequence). CDR3 length: 13 residues. Trimming shortened V by 8 bases and J by 4 bases, and 17 bases separated the two germline ends. The CDR3 here is CSTYKRGATEAFF. CDR3 DNA: TGCAGTACATACAAGAGAGGTGCCACTGAAGCTTTCTTT.

CDR3 region: CSAITGGSREQYF. In nucleotides, the CDR3 is TGCAGTGCAATCACGGGGGGGAGTAGGGAGCAGTACTTC. The rearrangement joins TRBV20-1 to TRBJ2-4; 8 bases align to TRBD2. V was pared by 6 bases and J by 13 bases, with 14 bases of the junction left unmatched. The CDR3 runs to 13 residues. Germline-derived CDR1 and CDR2 are DFQATT and SNEGSKA (reference sequence).

This sequence joins TRBV20-1 and TRBJ2-5; TRBD2 matches at 7 bases. The J call may be wrong; the DNA end is better matched by TRBJ2-7. Germline assignment: CDR1 DFQATT and CDR2 SNEGSKA (reference sequence). The CDR3 loop spans 14 amino acids. CDR3 in DNA: TGCAGTGCTAGAGTTGTAGGGAGGGCCTACGAGCAGTACTTC. Translated, it gives CSARVVGRAYEQYF.

This clonotype occurred a few times. The DNA of the CDR3 is TGTGCCAGCAGCCCCGGACAGGTCAGCACAGATACGCAGTATTTT. Its translation: CASSPGQVSTDTQYF. This chain joins TRBV3-1 and TRBJ2-3, with 7 bases identical to TRBD1. The germline gives CDR1 LGHDT, CDR2 YNNKEL (reference sequence). The J segment lost 0 bases and the V segment lost 4 bases, leaving 4 bases of the junction unmatched. This CDR3 has 15 amino acids.

Only a few counts were recorded for this clonotype. The rearrangement joins TRBV12-3 or TRBV12-4 to TRBJ1-5, with D perhaps matching TRBD1 (6 bases). V shed 6 bases and J shed 0 bases, with 9 bases lying between them. The CDR3 is 14 residues long. For the CDR3, the DNA is TGTGCCAGCAGAACGACAGGTAGCAATCAGCCCCAGCATTTT. Its translation: CASRTTGSNQPQHF.

The chain employs TRBV5-1 and TRBJ2-1; possible D gene TRBD2, 6 bases. The germline CDR1 and CDR2 sequences are SGHRS and YFSETQ. Trimming removed 4 bases at V and 3 bases at J, with 8 bases between. The CDR3 contains 13 residues. CDR3 loop: CASSRRDYNEQFF. The CDR3 nucleotides are TGCGCCAGCAGCAGGAGGGACTACAATGAGCAGTTCTTC.

There are a few counts of this clonotype. This chain uses TRBV12-3 or TRBV12-4 with TRBJ1-6; unclear D gene. The V and J ends lost 8 bases and 6 bases respectively, with 14 bases between them. This CDR3 contains 14 residues. The CDR3 DNA follows: TGTGCCAGCGCTCGGGATGGCCCTAATTCACCCCTCCACTTT. Residues: CASARDGPNSPLHF.

This sequence joins TRBV29-1 and TRBJ2-5; TRBD2 aligns across 9 bases. Trimming cost V 5 bases and J 4 bases; bases outside gene matches: 8. Germline CDR1 reads SQVTM; CDR2 reads ANQGSEA. CDR3 length: 14 residues. The CDR3 here is CSVHSGGPPETQYF. As DNA, the CDR3 is TGCAGCGTTCATAGCGGGGGACCCCCAGAGACCCAGTACTTC.

The chain uses TRBV13 and TRBJ2-3; TRBD2 agrees at 8 bases. V lost 5 bases to trimming and J lost 4 bases; unmatched junction nucleotides: 17. This CDR3 is built from 18 residues. Germline loops: CDR1 PRHDT, CDR2 FYEKMQ (reference sequence). CDR3 protein: CASSPPVRAGVGADTQYF. Here the CDR3 DNA reads TGTGCCAGCAGCCCCCCAGTCAGAGCGGGGGTAGGCGCAGATACGCAGTATTTT.

This clonotype was detected only a few times. The V and J genes are TRBV27 and TRBJ1-5; 8 nucleotides agree with TRBD1. V was clipped by 5 bases and J by 2 bases; unmatched bases: 5. The CDR3 length is 15 residues. CDR1 is MNHEY, CDR2 SMNVEV, per germline (reference sequence). The CDR3 DNA is TGTGCCAGCAGTCCCGACAGGGGTCGCAATCAGCCCCAGCATTTT. Translating gives CASSPDRGRNQPQHF.

J is TRBJ2-1 and V is TRBV7-9, with a tentative D call TRBD2 (5 bases). Trimming removed 1 base from V and 8 bases from J, with 9 bases in between. Germline assignment: CDR1 SEHNR and CDR2 FQNEAQ (reference sequence). There are 13 residues in the CDR3. The DNA for the CDR3 is TGTGCCAGCAGCTTAGTAGCGTCGGATGAGCAGTTCTTC. Protein product: CASSLVASDEQFF.

This chain joins TRBV10-3 and TRBJ2-4; TRBD2 agrees at 8 bases. Gene TRBJ2-7 matches the end of the DNA better, so the J call may be wrong. The CDR3 runs to 13 residues. Germline V gives CDR1 ENHRY, CDR2 SYGVKD. CDR3 nucleotides: TGTGCCATCAACAGCGGGGGTCTCTACGAGCAGTACTTC. Translated, it gives CAINSGGLYEQYF.

The rearrangement joins TRBV20-1 to TRBJ2-1; the D is unclear. The germline V gene has CDR1 DFQATT and CDR2 SNEGSKA (reference sequence). V was cut by 4 bases and J by 7 bases, with 20 bases left in between. The CDR3 loop spans 15 amino acids. The chain's CDR3 is CSAKIAGPERNEQFF. CDR3 DNA: TGCAGTGCTAAAATAGCCGGCCCGGAACGGAATGAGCAGTTCTTC.

This chain connects TRBV7-9 to TRBJ1-2; possibly TRBD1 for D (6 bases). Trimming pared 8 bases from V and 4 bases from J, leaving 23 bases between. In germline, CDR1 is SEHNR, CDR2 FQNEAQ (reference sequence). This CDR3 has 16 residues. The CDR3 here is CASSRDILYPIYGYTF. CDR3 nucleotides: TGTGCCAGCTCGAGGGACATATTATATCCCATCTATGGCTACACCTTC.

The rearrangement joins TRBV6-6 to TRBJ2-1, with TRBD1 as a possible D gene (7 bases). The CDR3 runs 15 residues. CDR1 and CDR2 from the germline V gene are MNHNY and SVGAGI (reference sequence). The ends were cut back, 5 bases at V and 3 bases at J, with 14 bases in the middle. CDR3 DNA sequence: TGTGCCAGCAGTCACCCAGGGGGGATCTACAATGAGCAGTTCTTC. Translating it yields CASSHPGGIYNEQFF.

The V gene is TRBV28, the J gene TRBJ2-5, with 8 bases fitting TRBD2. The better agreement between TRBJ2-7 and the DNA end casts doubt on the J call. The CDR3 has 12 residues. Germline-derived CDR1 and CDR2 are MDHEN and SYDVKM. The CDR3 spells CASTGTRDEQYF. Written as DNA, the CDR3 is TGTGCCAGCACGGGGACTAGAGACGAGCAGTACTTC.

The J gene is TRBJ1-5, the V gene TRBV12-3 or TRBV12-4; D perhaps matches TRBD1 (5 bases). Trimming took 6 bases from V and 11 from J, leaving 20 bases between them. The CDR3 consists of 14 residues. CDR3 in amino acids: CASSRGTILVTQHF. The CDR3 DNA reads TGTGCCAGCAGCCGTGGGACCATCCTGGTGACCCAGCATTTT.

This chain links TRBV12-3 or TRBV12-4 with TRBJ2-1; D is ambiguous. The CDR3 is 13 residues long. Trimming stripped 2 bases from V and 5 bases from J, with 7 bases between. CDR3 region: CASSLNRHNEQFF. The CDR3 nucleotides read TGTGCCAGCAGTTTAAACCGCCACAATGAGCAGTTCTTC.

In this sample, this clonotype turned up once. This chain connects TRBV10-3 to TRBJ2-7; D possibly uses TRBD1 or TRBD2 (5 bases each). Germline lookup yields CDR1 ENHRY and CDR2 SYGVKD. The V and J ends lost 7 bases and 8 bases respectively, with 18 bases between them. The CDR3 has 13 amino acids. The CDR3 protein is CAINGDVGLKQYF. CDR3 coding DNA: TGTGCCATCAATGGGGACGTAGGTCTGAAGCAGTACTTC.

The chain joins TRBV9 to TRBJ2-1; D is possibly TRBD2 (6 bases). V lost 3 bases, J lost 6 bases, and 19 bases lay in between. The germline CDR1 and CDR2 sequences are SGDLS and YYNGEE. This CDR3 has 16 residues. The CDR3: CASSAKEGLQVNEQFF. CDR3 in DNA: TGTGCCAGCAGCGCCAAAGAGGGACTTCAAGTCAATGAGCAGTTCTTC.

This clonotype was observed a handful of times. V usage is TRBV29-1 and J usage is TRBJ2-3, with D maybe TRBD1 (5 bases). Trimming left V 3 bases short and J 0 bases short, with 7 bases between. The CDR3 totals 13 residues. Germline V CDR1 and CDR2: SQVTM, ANQGSEA. CDR3 region: CSVEGLSTDTQYF. The CDR3 DNA is TGCAGCGTTGAGGGGCTCAGCACAGATACGCAGTATTTT.

In regard to this clonotype: Compared with germline, one end of the junction differs, possibly owing to a read error. The V gene is TRBV7-2, the J gene TRBJ2-5; D is unresolved. The germline V gene has CDR1 SGHTA and CDR2 FQGNSA. The CDR3 has 15 residues. The CDR3: CAGSLAVQHQETQYF. For the CDR3, the DNA is TGTGCCGGCAGCTTAGCTGTTCAGCACCAAGAGACCCAGTACTTC. The full variable domain, its missing parts supplied by reference TRBV7-2 and TRBJ2-5, is GAGVSQSPSNKVTEKGKDVELRCDPISGHTALYWYRQSLGQGLEFLIYFQGNSAPDKSGLPSDRFSAERTGGSVSTLTIQRTQQEDSAVYLCAGSLAVQHQETQYFGPGTRLLVL.

The V gene is TRBV29-1, the J gene TRBJ2-1, with a weak D call TRBD1 (6 bases). CDR3 length equals 14 residues. Trimming took off 6 bases at V and 0 bases at J, with 12 bases between the two ends. Germline V lookup: CDR1 SQVTM, CDR2 ANQGSEA. CDR3 residues: CSVGQPHSYNEQFF. CDR3 sequence (DNA): TGCAGCGTAGGACAGCCCCACTCCTACAATGAGCAGTTCTTC.

The chain uses TRBV11-1 and TRBJ2-1; 7 bases are a match to TRBD1. This CDR3 is 16 amino acids long. With V trimmed by 7 bases and J by 0 bases, 9 bases remained unmatched. Germline V lookup: CDR1 SGHAT, CDR2 FQDESV (reference sequence). The CDR3 bases are TGTGCCAGCAACCCCTTCAGGGGGAGCTCCTACAATGAGCAGTTCTTC. As protein: CASNPFRGSSYNEQFF.

This clonotype was detected only a few times. The V and J genes are TRBV7-2 and TRBJ2-7, with 7 bases aligning to TRBD1. The CDR3 spans 14 residues. Per germline, CDR1 SGHTA and CDR2 FQGNSA. Trimming at V came to 1 base and at J to 4 bases, leaving 4 bases not matched to a gene. The CDR3 coding sequence is TGTGCCAGCAGCTTAGGCAGGGGGAAGTACGAGCAGTACTTC. It encodes CASSLGRGKYEQYF.

The CDR3 reads CASSQGTGGNYGYTF. The CDR3, as DNA: TGTGCCAGCAGCCAAGGCACAGGGGGCAACTATGGCTACACCTTC. The rearrangement uses TRBV3-1 and TRBJ1-2; 9 nucleotides match TRBD1. CDR1 is LGHDT and CDR2 is YNNKEL in the germline V gene (reference sequence). V lost 1 base and J lost 2; bases outside the gene matches: 2. This CDR3 is built from 15 residues.

This clonotype has a handful of counts. The CDR3 reads CASSFGQGAGETQYF. The CDR3 DNA sequence: TGTGCCAGCAGTTTCGGACAGGGGGCCGGGGAGACCCAGTACTTC. V and J are TRBV27 and TRBJ2-7; 11 nucleotides agree with TRBD1. Judging by the DNA end, TRBJ2-5 fits better; the J call may be wrong. The V gene's germline CDR1 is MNHEY and CDR2 SMNVEV (reference sequence). CDR3 length: 15 amino acids.